Listed below are T cell receptor beta chains from one sample, sequenced in a study of beta chain features in type 1 diabetes. Sequencing used immunoSEQ multiplex PCR; TCRdb keeps in-frame clones, though not all of them. The sample has about 350,000 clones; 15% to 20% are singletons. The specimen was naive CD4+ T cells from blood. The source is a young woman in good health. Both conserved end residues are part of each CDR3. Each record gives: D gene, V gene, J gene, clone size, CDR3 protein, CDR3 DNA. D genes are given only for firm matches. Some rows have no size entry. The others give once, few or many, or a class for an expanded clone.

d_gene: NA
v_gene: TRBV7-9
j_gene: TRBJ1-5
abundance: few
CDR3aa: CASSGWRDQPQHF
CDR3nt: TGTGCCAGCAGCGGGTGGAGGGACCAGCCCCAGCATTTT

d_gene: TRBD1
v_gene: TRBV7-8
j_gene: TRBJ1-1
abundance: few
CDR3aa: CASSPRTGRRTEAFF
CDR3nt: TGTGCCAGCAGCCCGAGGACAGGGCGGAGGACTGAAGCTTTCTTT

d_gene: TRBD1
v_gene: TRBV19
j_gene: TRBJ2-7
abundance: NA
CDR3aa: CASSPSLGQGDYEQYF
CDR3nt: TGTGCCAGTAGCCCCTCCCTGGGACAGGGGGACTACGAGCAGTACTTC

d_gene: NA
v_gene: TRBV19
j_gene: TRBJ2-2
abundance: NA
CDR3aa: CASNRETLSGELFF
CDR3nt: TGTGCCAGTAACCGCGAGACACTCTCCGGGGAGCTGTTTTTT

d_gene: NA
v_gene: TRBV27
j_gene: TRBJ2-3
abundance: few
CDR3aa: CASSLLTGTDTQYF
CDR3nt: TGTGCCAGCAGTTTGCTGACAGGCACAGATACGCAGTATTTT

d_gene: NA
v_gene: TRBV25-1
j_gene: TRBJ1-4
abundance: few
CDR3aa: CASSERDFPDEKLFF
CDR3nt: TGTGCCAGCAGTGAGCGGGACTTTCCGGATGAAAAACTGTTTTTT

d_gene: NA
v_gene: TRBV30
j_gene: TRBJ1-1
abundance: NA
CDR3aa: CAWRGGSRAEAFF
CDR3nt: TGTGCCTGGAGGGGGGGATCCAGGGCTGAAGCTTTCTTT

d_gene: TRBD1
v_gene: TRBV10-3
j_gene: TRBJ2-5
abundance: few
CDR3aa: CAIGSRDRDETQYF
CDR3nt: TGTGCCATCGGAAGCCGGGACAGGGACGAGACCCAGTACTTC

d_gene: NA
v_gene: TRBV30
j_gene: TRBJ2-1
abundance: few
CDR3aa: CAWSHLNEQFF
CDR3nt: TGTGCCTGGAGTCATCTAAATGAGCAGTTCTTC

d_gene: TRBD1
v_gene: TRBV7-9
j_gene: TRBJ1-4
abundance: NA
CDR3aa: CASSISDRGYVAGLFF
CDR3nt: TGTGCCAGCAGCATTTCGGACAGGGGATATGTGGCGGGACTGTTTTTT

d_gene: TRBD2
v_gene: TRBV4-3
j_gene: TRBJ2-1
abundance: few
CDR3aa: CASSHEASGPYEQFF
CDR3nt: TGCGCCAGCAGCCACGAAGCTAGCGGGCCCTATGAGCAGTTCTTC

d_gene: TRBD2
v_gene: TRBV5-1
j_gene: TRBJ2-2
abundance: NA
CDR3aa: CASTPGGNTGELFF
CDR3nt: TGCGCCAGCACCCCGGGAGGGAACACCGGGGAGCTGTTTTTT

d_gene: TRBD1
v_gene: TRBV7-2
j_gene: TRBJ1-1
abundance: NA
CDR3aa: CASSLVAGGRAEAFF
CDR3nt: TGTGCCAGCAGCTTAGTGGCAGGGGGCAGGGCTGAAGCTTTCTTT

d_gene: NA
v_gene: TRBV30
j_gene: TRBJ2-5
abundance: few
CDR3aa: CAWSVRQVQETQYF
CDR3nt: TGTGCCTGGAGTGTCAGGCAGGTTCAAGAGACCCAGTACTTC

d_gene: NA
v_gene: TRBV2
j_gene: TRBJ1-2
abundance: few
CDR3aa: CASSSGNYGYTF
CDR3nt: TGTGCCAGCAGCAGCGGAAACTATGGCTACACCTTC

d_gene: NA
v_gene: TRBV9
j_gene: TRBJ1-1
abundance: NA
CDR3aa: CASSVAVGGDTEAFF
CDR3nt: TGTGCCAGCAGCGTAGCGGTCGGGGGGGACACTGAAGCTTTCTTT

d_gene: NA
v_gene: TRBV7-8
j_gene: TRBJ1-2
abundance: NA
CDR3aa: CASSLEQANLKYGYTF
CDR3nt: TGTGCCAGCAGCTTAGAACAGGCCAACTTAAAATATGGCTACACCTTC

d_gene: NA
v_gene: TRBV9
j_gene: TRBJ2-3
abundance: NA
CDR3aa: CASSIRTGTDTQYF
CDR3nt: TGTGCCAGCAGCATACGGACAGGCACAGATACGCAGTATTTT

d_gene: TRBD1
v_gene: TRBV6-5
j_gene: TRBJ2-3
abundance: NA
CDR3aa: CASSYEGTGDTQYF
CDR3nt: TGTGCCAGCAGTTACGAGGGGACAGGCGATACGCAGTATTTT

d_gene: NA
v_gene: TRBV2
j_gene: TRBJ2-7
abundance: NA
CDR3aa: CASSGILPGHRSYEQYF
CDR3nt: TGTGCCAGCAGTGGAATCTTGCCGGGACATCGGTCCTACGAGCAGTACTTC

d_gene: NA
v_gene: TRBV5-6
j_gene: TRBJ1-6
abundance: NA
CDR3aa: CASSVGAGYSPLHF
CDR3nt: TGTGCCAGCAGCGTGGGGGCAGGCTATTCACCCCTCCACTTT

d_gene: NA
v_gene: TRBV29-1
j_gene: TRBJ2-1
abundance: few
CDR3aa: CSVDRGGYNEQFF
CDR3nt: TGCAGCGTTGATAGGGGCGGCTACAATGAGCAGTTCTTC

d_gene: TRBD1
v_gene: TRBV5-1
j_gene: TRBJ1-5
abundance: NA
CDR3aa: CASSLGTGRYQPQHF
CDR3nt: TGCGCCAGCAGCTTGGGGACAGGGCGCTATCAGCCCCAGCATTTT

d_gene: NA
v_gene: TRBV7-8
j_gene: TRBJ2-3
abundance: NA
CDR3aa: CASSWPTDTQYF
CDR3nt: TGTGCCAGCAGCTGGCCCACAGATACGCAGTATTTT

d_gene: TRBD1
v_gene: TRBV9
j_gene: TRBJ2-5
abundance: NA
CDR3aa: CASSVHRGGETQYF
CDR3nt: TGTGCCAGCAGCGTACACAGGGGTGGGGAGACCCAGTACTTC

d_gene: TRBD1
v_gene: TRBV30
j_gene: TRBJ2-6
abundance: few
CDR3aa: CAWWDRGLSGANVLTF
CDR3nt: TGTGCCTGGTGGGACAGGGGGCTTTCGGGGGCCAACGTCCTGACTTTC

d_gene: TRBD1
v_gene: TRBV30
j_gene: TRBJ2-7
abundance: NA
CDR3aa: CASTGTGYNEQYF
CDR3nt: TGTGCCTCAACCGGGACAGGGTACAACGAGCAGTACTTC

d_gene: TRBD1
v_gene: TRBV5-1
j_gene: TRBJ1-2
abundance: NA
CDR3aa: CASSRGLDGYTF
CDR3nt: TGCGCCAGCAGCAGGGGGCTTGATGGCTACACCTTC

d_gene: NA
v_gene: TRBV7-2
j_gene: TRBJ2-7
abundance: NA
CDR3aa: CASSLRLGLSYEQYF
CDR3nt: TGTGCCAGCAGCTTAAGACTAGGTCTCTCCTACGAGCAGTACTTC